The T cell receptor beta chain under discussion was sequenced for a study of identical twins' blood T cells. This clonotype was picked up a small number of times. Its antigen is unidentified. Donors were six healthy women in three monozygous twin pairs. The three twin pairs were reared together, likely meeting the same infections. The ends were cut back, 6 bases at V and 7 bases at J, with 16 bases in the middle. The CDR3 is 13 residues long. Per the germline V gene, CDR1 is DFQATT and CDR2 is SNEGSKA (reference sequence). Overall study findings and caveats: Abundant TCRbeta CDR3s overlapped more between twins than with unrelated donors.

In the authors' methods: Each library had roughly 2 to 4 million CDR3 reads and about 90,000 to nearly 550,000 clonotypes. TCRdb called the 5' RACE reads again in MiXCR, with one record for every CDR3 protein. These V and J calls are TCRdb output, not the study's own analysis. Of fewer than 450,000 distinct CDR3 sequences listed, roughly 27% are singletons. The chain combines TRBV20-1 with TRBJ1-5, with D possibly matching TRBD1 (5 bases). This clonotype was obtained from a woman aged 18-49 years in good health. The sample comprised PBMCs. The CDR3 sequence is CSAQGPPKQPQHF. The CDR3 DNA reads as TGCAGTGCGCAGGGACCGCCAAAGCAGCCCCAGCATTTT.